The subject of this entry is one TCR beta chain. Its specificity is not known. The immunoSEQ assay was version 4, run in survey mode. The repertoire was sequenced with immunoSEQ multiplex PCR; TCRdb's copy has only in-frame clones and lacks some. This table has roughly 28,000 clones, 78% appearing once. These data originate in a study of persistence of HIV-infected CD4 T cells. Germline-derived CDR1 and CDR2 are MNHEY and SVGEGT. The CDR3 contains 14 residues. Trimming pared 3 bases from V and 5 bases from J, leaving 13 bases between. The stimulus was lysate of CMV-infected fibroblasts, approximately 9.6 ug/mL. Memory cells lacking CD40L and CD69 with high CD45RO were sorted.

This rearrangement joins TRBV6-2 or TRBV6-3 to TRBJ2-5; maybe TRBD2 (6 bases). The sample was CD4+ T cells sorted from PBMCs after approximately 19-hour stimulation, taken from a patient who received antiretroviral therapy. This receptor was obtained from an adult woman with HIV who was CMV-seropositive. The chain's CDR3 is CASSYGGARETQYF. The DNA for the CDR3 is TGTGCCAGCAGTTATGGCGGGGCGCGGGAGACCCAGTACTTC.